The following is a TCR beta chain sequence with its context. Its antigen remains unknown. The data were taken from a study of T cell responses to AZD1222 COVID-19 vaccine. Generated by immunoSEQ multiplex PCR, the TCRdb table keeps only in-frame clones and is missing some. The repertoire holds around 150,000 clones, with approximately 90% as singletons. Points from the study as a whole: An increase in Spike-specific TCR breadth and depth was observed after two AZD1222 doses. Only after the peak T cell response were repertoires sampled.

The sequence came from an adult in good health. This material consisted of peripheral blood, taken on day 0 of AZD1222 vaccination.

CDR3 amino acids: CASSYMGQLDTDTQYF. The CDR3 DNA sequence: TGTGCCAGCAGTTACATGGGTCAGCTTGACACAGATACGCAGTATTTT. The chain couples TRBV6-5 to TRBJ2-3; D ambiguous. The CDR3 sequence is 16 residues long. V lost 2 bases and J lost 2, with 14 bases in between. Germline V lookup: CDR1 MNHEY, CDR2 SVGAGI.